The 26 T cell receptor beta chains reported below all come from one sample, sequenced in a study of T-cell reconstitution after alpha-beta-depleted transplantation in children. Unique molecular identifiers featured in how the TCRbeta library was prepared. One entry per CDR3 protein results from TCRdb running MiXCR on the PCR reads. The sample contains around 380,000 distinct CDR3 sequences, about a tenth of which appear only once. The material was PBMCs from the stem cell graft donor, obtained from the stem cell graft. These TCRs come from a human donor who donated a stem cell graft to a child with acute myeloid leukemia.

V usage is TRBV20-1 and J usage is TRBJ1-2; the D gene is possibly TRBD1 (5 bases). This CDR3 has 12 amino acids. V was clipped by 6 bases and J by 0 bases, with 8 bases between them. The V gene's germline CDR1 is DFQATT and CDR2 SNEGSKA (reference sequence). The CDR3 region has the DNA TGCAGTGCAGGACAACCTAACTATGGCTACACCTTC. This sequence encodes CSAGQPNYGYTF.

The table lists this clonotype with many counts. The rearrangement joins TRBV7-2 to TRBJ1-1; 7 nucleotides match TRBD1. V was pared by 5 bases and J by 0 bases, with 3 bases of the junction left unmatched. CDR3 length: 14 residues. Germline V CDR1 and CDR2: SGHTA, FQGNSA. The CDR3 spells CASSRDRLNTEAFF. CDR3 DNA sequence: TGTGCCAGCAGCCGGGACAGACTGAACACTGAAGCTTTCTTT.

This chain joins TRBV12-3 or TRBV12-4 and TRBJ2-5; 15 bases fit TRBD2. The CDR3 is 16 amino acids. After removal of 7 bases from V and 5 bases from J, the junction contained 8 bases not matched to a gene. CDR3 nucleotide sequence: TGTGCCAGCATCGGAGGACTAGCGGGGGGGCCTGAGACCCAGTACTTC. Amino acids: CASIGGLAGGPETQYF.

This chain uses TRBV5-1 with TRBJ1-1; a weak D match, TRBD1 (5 bases). CDR3 length equals 15 residues. Germline-derived CDR1 and CDR2 are SGHRS and YFSETQ. V was shortened by 4 bases and J by 3 bases, with 16 bases between the two germline ends. The CDR3 protein is CASSPTGVEYTEAFF. In DNA form, the CDR3 reads TGCGCCAGCAGCCCCACGGGGGTAGAGTACACTGAAGCTTTCTTT.

The chain couples TRBV3-1 to TRBJ1-4, with D hard to call. V was shortened by 3 bases and J by 2 bases, with 7 bases between the two germline ends. This CDR3 is 14 amino acids long. Looked up from germline, CDR1 is LGHDT and CDR2 is YNNKEL (reference sequence). The CDR3 sequence: CASSHTRTNEKLFF. In DNA, the CDR3 is TGTGCCAGCAGCCACACCCGGACTAATGAAAAACTGTTTTTT. Full variable domain (outside the CDR3, taken from reference TRBV3-1 and TRBJ1-4): DTAVSQTPKYLVTQMGNDKSIKCEQNLGHDTMYWYKQDSKKFLKIMFSYNNKELIINETVPNRFSPKSPDKAHLNLHINSLELGDSAVYFCASSHTRTNEKLFFGSGTQLSVL.

A few counts support this clonotype. The V call is TRBV7-2, the J call TRBJ2-7; D is undetermined. Trimming removed 5 bases from V and 4 bases from J, with 12 bases in between. The germline gives CDR1 SGHTA, CDR2 FQGNSA. The CDR3 sequence is 13 residues long. DNA for the CDR3: TGTGCCAGCAGCCTAGGTTTATTTTACGAGCAGTACTTC. It specifies CASSLGLFYEQYF.

V usage is TRBV6-5 and J usage is TRBJ1-1; D is perhaps TRBD1 (5 bases). The CDR3 totals 13 residues. CDR1 and CDR2 (germline): MNHEY, SVGAGI. The V gene lost 0 bases and the J gene lost 8 bases, with 10 bases spanning the gap. The CDR3 sequence is CASSYSLQEEAFF. Here the CDR3 DNA reads TGTGCCAGCAGTTACTCGTTACAGGAGGAAGCTTTCTTT.

The J gene is TRBJ1-6, the V gene TRBV20-1, with D possibly TRBD1 on 6 matching bases. The germline V gene encodes CDR1 DFQATT and CDR2 SNEGSKA (reference sequence). The CDR3 has 15 residues. V lost 5 bases to trimming and J lost 4 bases, with 15 bases between them. CDR3 region: CSAGEFTGYNSPLHF. The CDR3 coding sequence is TGCAGTGCTGGGGAATTTACAGGGTATAATTCACCCCTCCACTTT.

In its sample, this clonotype was seen many times. The V and J genes are TRBV7-6 and TRBJ2-1; 14 bases align to TRBD2. Germline lookup yields CDR1 SGHVS and CDR2 FNYEAQ. Trimming removed 5 bases from V and 9 bases from J; junction bases left unmatched: 6. The length of the CDR3 is 15 residues. The CDR3 protein is CASSLGTSGSAEQFF. The CDR3 bases are TGTGCCAGCAGCCTCGGGACTAGCGGGAGTGCTGAGCAGTTCTTC.

The rearrangement links TRBV7-2 to TRBJ1-2, with D possibly matching TRBD1 (5 bases). CDR1 is SGHTA and CDR2 is FQGNSA in the germline V gene. This CDR3 spans 15 amino acids. Deletions cut 1 base from V and 8 bases from J, with 17 bases between. CDR3 nucleotide sequence: TGTGCCAGCAGCTTAGGGGGGGGAATCCCGAAAGGCTACACCTTC. Translation gives CASSLGGGIPKGYTF.

This clonotype was seen only a few times. The chain recombines TRBV6-5 with TRBJ2-3; 9 nucleotides line up with TRBD2. Losses at the gene ends were 4 bases for V and 0 bases for J; bases not matched to a gene: 5. CDR3 length: 16 residues. The germline gives CDR1 MNHEY, CDR2 SVGAGI. This CDR3 is CASSSGLATSTDTQYF. The CDR3 nucleotides are TGTGCCAGCAGTTCCGGACTAGCGACTAGCACAGATACGCAGTATTTT.

The chain combines TRBV10-3 with TRBJ2-4, with D possibly being TRBD1 or TRBD2 (5 bases each). Between the trimmed V and J ends, which lost 2 bases and 2 bases, there was a span of 13 bases. CDR3 length: 16 amino acids. Germline CDR1 ENHRY, CDR2 SYGVKD. CDR3 in amino acids: CAISEVWGTTKNIQYF. Written as DNA, the CDR3 is TGTGCCATCAGTGAGGTATGGGGGACGACCAAAAACATTCAGTACTTC.

This clonotype turned up a few times. The chain couples TRBV20-1 to TRBJ2-5; tentatively, D is TRBD1 (5 bases). Per germline, CDR1 DFQATT and CDR2 SNEGSKA (reference sequence). The CDR3 has 16 residues. Between the trimmed V and J ends, which lost 0 bases and 0 bases, there was a span of 14 bases. The CDR3 region is CSARDFTGEYQETQYF. CDR3 coding DNA: TGCAGTGCTAGAGATTTCACAGGAGAGTACCAAGAGACCCAGTACTTC.

In this sample, this clonotype turned up many times. The chain joins TRBV4-3 to TRBJ2-3; weak D call: TRBD1 (5 bases). The germline V gene has CDR1 LGHNA and CDR2 YSLEER. Trimming cost V 5 bases and J 0 bases, with 15 bases left between them. This CDR3 region has 16 residues. This CDR3 reads CASSKRTKSSTDTQYF. The DNA of the CDR3 is TGCGCCAGCAGCAAAAGGACAAAATCTAGCACAGATACGCAGTATTTT.

This rearrangement joins TRBV18 to TRBJ2-1; 12 bases are shared with TRBD2. The trim removed 3 bases at V and 2 bases at J, leaving 2 bases unmatched. CDR1 and CDR2 (germline): KGHSH, LQKENI. The CDR3 has 16 amino acids. The CDR3 region has the DNA TGTGCCAGCTCACCTCGGACTAGCGGGGCCTACAATGAGCAGTTCTTC. Translated, it gives CASSPRTSGAYNEQFF. Together with reference TRBV18 and TRBJ2-1, the CDR3 gives the full variable domain: NAGVMQNPRHLVRRRGQEARLRCSPMKGHSHVYWYRQLPEEGLKFMVYLQKENIIDESGMPKERFSAEFPKEGPSILRIQQVVRGDSAAYFCASSPRTSGAYNEQFFGPGTRLTVL.

This clonotype was recorded many times. The chain uses TRBV20-1 and TRBJ2-5; 7 nucleotides align to TRBD1. CDR3 length equals 13 residues. Germline V gene sequence: CDR1 DFQATT, CDR2 SNEGSKA (reference sequence). The ends lost 6 bases at V and 5 bases at J; junction bases unmatched: 9. CDR3 DNA sequence: TGCAGTGCAAACCCCACAGGGGATGAGACCCAGTACTTC. Protein: CSANPTGDETQYF.

In its sample, this clonotype was seen a few times. The chain combines TRBV11-3 with TRBJ2-1; D may match TRBD1 or TRBD2 (5 bases each). The germline V and J ends were trimmed by 0 bases and 6 bases, with 12 bases remaining between them. The CDR3 extends over 15 amino acids. Germline V lookup: CDR1 SGHNT, CDR2 YENEEA. The CDR3 DNA is TGTGCCAGCAGCTTAGAGGGGGTGGGCGTCAATGAGCAGTTCTTC. Residues: CASSLEGVGVNEQFF.

In its sample, this clonotype was seen many times. The chain has TRBV29-1 and TRBJ1-1, with D possibly matching TRBD1 (5 bases). CDR3 size: 13 residues. Trimming cost V 3 bases and J 2 bases, with 10 bases left between them. The germline gives CDR1 SQVTM, CDR2 ANQGSEA. The CDR3 region has the DNA TGCAGCGTTGAGGCCGGGGCCAACACTGAAGCTTTCTTT. Protein product: CSVEAGANTEAFF.

This clonotype was counted only a few times. This chain joins TRBV11-3 and TRBJ2-1, with 9 bases identical to TRBD2. Germline lookup yields CDR1 SGHNT and CDR2 YENEEA. The V gene end was trimmed by 8 bases and the J gene end by 4 bases; junction bases not matched to a gene: 3. This CDR3 spans 13 amino acids. The CDR3 DNA follows: TGTGCCAGCCTAGCGGGGAGTTACAATGAGCAGTTCTTC. It yields the protein CASLAGSYNEQFF.

V gene TRBV29-1 combines with J gene TRBJ2-5; TRBD2 might be the D (6 bases). This CDR3 has 12 amino acids. V gave up 3 bases and J gave up 6 bases, with 11 bases separating them. Germline V gives CDR1 SQVTM, CDR2 ANQGSEA. This chain's CDR3 is CSVERGTKTQYF. The CDR3 DNA follows: TGCAGCGTTGAGCGGGGAACGAAGACCCAGTACTTC.

This clonotype appeared once. The junction and the germline gene differ at one end; a read error may be behind it. The chain employs TRBV9 and TRBJ2-6, with a tentative D call TRBD1 (5 bases). CDR1 is SGDLS, CDR2 YYNGEE, per germline. The CDR3 loop spans 18 amino acids. CDR3 sequence (DNA): TGTGCCAGCAGCGTAGGCCAGGCGCGTCCAACTGGGGCCAACGGCCTGACTTTC. It codes for CASSVGQARPTGANGLTF.

The V call is TRBV9, the J call TRBJ2-3, with a weak D call TRBD1 (5 bases). Germline loops: CDR1 SGDLS, CDR2 YYNGEE. This CDR3 contains 14 residues. V was clipped by 3 bases and J by 5 bases, with 13 bases between them. The CDR3 nucleotides are TGTGCCAGCAGCGCCGACCTTGGACAAGATACGCAGTATTTT. Translation gives CASSADLGQDTQYF. The variable domain in full, completed from reference TRBV9 and TRBJ2-3, reads DSGVTQTPKHLITATGQRVTLRCSPRSGDLSVYWYQQSLDQGLQFLIQYYNGEERAKGNILERFSAQQFPDLHSELNLSSLELGDSALYFCASSADLGQDTQYFGPGTRLTVL.

This clonotype was found many times. The chain couples TRBV7-6 to TRBJ2-1; D tentatively fits TRBD1 or TRBD2 (5 bases each). The germline V gene encodes CDR1 SGHVS and CDR2 FNYEAQ. The V end lost 4 bases, the J end lost 4 bases, and 11 bases lay between the germline ends. The CDR3 runs to 14 residues. The CDR3 nucleotides read TGTGCCAGCAGCTACCGGGACGATTACAATGAGCAGTTCTTC. Its translation is CASSYRDDYNEQFF.

The chain carries TRBV10-2 and TRBJ1-2; 9 bases agree with TRBD1. V was clipped by 6 bases and J by 8 bases; unmatched bases: 10. This CDR3 is built from 14 residues. CDR1 and CDR2 (germline): WSHSY, SAAADI. The CDR3 protein is CASRSTGGAGGYTF. In nucleotides, the CDR3 is TGCGCCAGCAGAAGCACAGGGGGCGCGGGCGGCTACACCTTC.

This clonotype was observed a handful of times. The V call is TRBV6-2 or TRBV6-3, the J call TRBJ2-7, with 11 bases aligning to TRBD1. CDR1 is MNHEY, CDR2 SVGEGT, per germline. V lost 7 bases to trimming and J lost 4 bases; unmatched junction nucleotides: 9. CDR3 length: 15 amino acids. CDR3: CASKKDRGRGYEQYF. The DNA for the CDR3 is TGTGCCAGCAAAAAGGACAGGGGGCGCGGTTACGAGCAGTACTTC.

This clonotype was seen more than once but under ten times. The DNA for the CDR3 is TGTGCCAGCAGCTTTATGGGACAGGAGGGGGAAAAACTGTTTTTT. Encoded protein: CASSFMGQEGEKLFF. V is TRBV7-2 and J is TRBJ1-4; 8 bases are a match to TRBD1. The junction had 8 bases not matched to a gene; V was cut back by 3 bases and J by 8 bases. Germline V gene data show CDR1 as SGHTA and CDR2 as FQGNSA. The CDR3 runs 15 residues. Drawing the rest from reference TRBV7-2 and TRBJ1-4, the complete variable domain is GAGVSQSPSNKVTEKGKDVELRCDPISGHTALYWYRQSLGQGLEFLIYFQGNSAPDKSGLPSDRFSAERTGGSVSTLTIQRTQQEDSAVYLCASSFMGQEGEKLFFGSGTQLSVL.